This T cell receptor (beta chain) was sequenced for a study of CD8+ T cells in alopecia areata. Germline V gene data show CDR1 as SEHNR and CDR2 as FQNEAQ (reference sequence). The CDR3 is made up of 18 amino acids. The trim removed 5 bases at V and 3 bases at J, leaving 17 bases unmatched. Indicated treatment: oral pan-JAK inhibitor, 5-10 mg twice daily. This clone appeared a single time. Once RNA had been extracted, it was reverse transcribed into cDNA to act as the sequencing template. The data were produced by immunoSEQ multiplex PCR, yet TCRdb's version contains in-frame clones alone and is incomplete. Seen here are 90,000 to 120,000 clones, 65% to 85% observed once, and the top ten hold around a quarter.

The specimen comprised CD8+ T cells sorted from blood, sampled at week 24, from a patient treated with tofacitinib. The clonotype was recovered from a human donor with alopecia areata. V usage is TRBV7-9 and J usage is TRBJ2-7; TRBD1 agrees at 9 bases. The CDR3 bases are TGTGCCAGCAGCCCTCTAGGGGATGGACAGGGGAGAGTCTACGAGCAGTACTTC. Translating gives CASSPLGDGQGRVYEQYF. The full variable domain, with the rest looked up from reference TRBV7-9 and TRBJ2-7, is DTGVSQNPRHKITKRGQNVTFRCDPISEHNRLYWYRQTLGQGPEFLTYFQNEAQLEKSRLLSDRFSAERPKGSFSTLEIQRTEQGDSAMYLCASSPLGDGQGRVYEQYFGPGTRLTVT.